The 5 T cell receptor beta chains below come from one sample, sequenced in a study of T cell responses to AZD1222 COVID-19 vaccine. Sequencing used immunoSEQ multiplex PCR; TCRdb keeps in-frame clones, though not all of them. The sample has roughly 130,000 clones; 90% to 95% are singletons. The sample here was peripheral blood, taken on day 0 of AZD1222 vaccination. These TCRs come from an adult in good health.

In DNA, the CDR3 is TGTGCCAGTAGTACGCAGACGGTCTCCACTTACAATGAGCAGTTCTTC. It yields the protein CASSTQTVSTYNEQFF. The chain joins TRBV19 to TRBJ2-1; D is uncertain. This CDR3 region has 16 residues. V gave up 4 bases and J gave up 4 bases, with 17 bases separating them. Germline V gives CDR1 LNHDA, CDR2 SQIVND (reference sequence). Supplemented by reference TRBV19 and TRBJ2-1, the full variable domain reads DGGITQSPKYLFRKEGQNVTLSCEQNLNHDAMYWYRQDPGQGLRLIYYSQIVNDFQKGDIAEGYSVSREKKESFPLTVTSAQKNPTAFYLCASSTQTVSTYNEQFFGPGTRLTVL.

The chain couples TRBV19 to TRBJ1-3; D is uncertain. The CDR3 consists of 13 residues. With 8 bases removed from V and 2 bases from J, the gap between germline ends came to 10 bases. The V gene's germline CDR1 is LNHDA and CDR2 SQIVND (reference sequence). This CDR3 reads CASGESTGNTIYF. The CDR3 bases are TGTGCCAGTGGAGAGAGTACTGGAAACACCATATATTTT.

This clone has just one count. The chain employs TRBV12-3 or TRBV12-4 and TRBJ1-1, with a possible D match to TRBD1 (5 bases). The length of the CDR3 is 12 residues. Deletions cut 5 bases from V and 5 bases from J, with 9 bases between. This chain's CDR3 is CASSTQGTEAFF. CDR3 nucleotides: TGTGCCAGCAGTACTCAGGGAACTGAAGCTTTCTTT.

CDR3 loop: CASSDGLAANEQFF. The CDR3 DNA reads TGTGCCAGCAGTGACGGACTAGCAGCCAATGAGCAGTTCTTC. This sequence joins TRBV6-4 and TRBJ2-1; 8 bases line up with TRBD2. The CDR3 consists of 14 residues. The germline CDR1 and CDR2 sequences are MRHNA and SNTAGT. V trimming: 2 bases; J trimming: 6 bases; junction bases outside the gene matches: 3.

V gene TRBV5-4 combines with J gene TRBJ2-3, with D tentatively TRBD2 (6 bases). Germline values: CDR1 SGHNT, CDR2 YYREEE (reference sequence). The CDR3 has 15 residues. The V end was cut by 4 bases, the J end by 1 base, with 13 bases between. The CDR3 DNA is TGTGCCAGCAGCCGGAGGGCTAGCGGCACAGATACGCAGTATTTT. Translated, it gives CASSRRASGTDTQYF.